The clone carrying this T cell receptor beta chain occurred many times. The CDR3 runs 16 residues. Germline-derived CDR1 and CDR2 are SGHAT and FQNNGV. V was cut by 5 bases and J by 0 bases, with 13 bases left in between. The TCR beta CDR3 regions underwent amplification from RNA transcripts. HTBI primers primed a first-round RT-PCR, and a second-round multiplex PCR followed. TCRdb ran MiXCR on the multiplex PCR reads and lists one entry per CDR3 protein. The table records a few hundred thousand distinct CDR3 sequences, 21% of them present only once. This sample is part of a study of Graves' ophthalmopathy and Graves' hyperthyroidism. PBMCs were isolated from an approximately 10 ml sample of fresh peripheral blood.

This chain uses TRBV11-2 with TRBJ2-2, with D hard to call. Sequenced material: peripheral blood. This sequence was found in a woman aged 18-29 years with stable Graves' hyperthyroidism. CDR3 residues: CASSGRARANTGELFF. The CDR3 region has the DNA TGTGCCAGCAGCGGCCGGGCCCGAGCGAACACCGGGGAGCTGTTTTTT.